These 5 T cell receptor beta chains were all obtained from the same sample, sequenced in a study of T-cell reconstitution after alpha-beta-depleted transplantation in children. Preparation of the TCRbeta library was carried out with unique molecular identifiers. Each CDR3 protein is one row after TCRdb ran MiXCR on the PCR reads. In the table there are about 610,000 distinct CDR3 sequences, about 10% of which are singletons. The sequences come from PBMCs from the stem cell graft donor, collected from the stem cell graft. The receptors stem from a human donor who donated a stem cell graft to a child with acute myeloid leukemia.

Ten or more counts support this clonotype. V usage is TRBV28 and J usage is TRBJ2-5; 7 positions agree with TRBD1. This CDR3 comprises 14 residues. V shed 5 bases, J shed 7 bases, and the junction held 10 bases outside the gene matches. The germline gives CDR1 MDHEN, CDR2 SYDVKM. The CDR3 bases are TGTGCCAGCAGTCTAGGGGGCGAGTTTGGGACCCAGTACTTC. Encoded protein: CASSLGGEFGTQYF.

This clonotype has ten or more counts. The J gene is TRBJ2-1, the V gene TRBV12-3 or TRBV12-4; D is perhaps TRBD1 or TRBD2 (5 bases each). Trimming stripped 6 bases from V and 6 bases from J, with 12 bases between. This CDR3 comprises 13 residues. CDR3 residues: CASRSGTGNEQFF. The CDR3 nucleotides read TGTGCCAGCAGATCCGGGACGGGCAATGAGCAGTTCTTC.

The table lists this clonotype with many counts. This chain links TRBV10-3 with TRBJ2-7; D not resolved. Trimming pared 6 bases from V and 0 bases from J, leaving 6 bases between. Germline V gene sequence: CDR1 ENHRY, CDR2 SYGVKD. The CDR3 is made up of 12 amino acids. CDR3 amino acids: CAISENSYEQYF. CDR3 DNA sequence: TGTGCCATCAGCGAGAACTCCTACGAGCAGTACTTC.

This clonotype has a handful of counts. The chain uses TRBV20-1 and TRBJ1-5, with D maybe TRBD1 (6 bases). The V end lost 6 bases, the J end lost 1 base, and 13 bases lay between the germline ends. The CDR3 totals 14 residues. Per the germline V gene, CDR1 is DFQATT and CDR2 is SNEGSKA (reference sequence). The CDR3 sequence is CSAPSGGSNQPQHF. CDR3 bases: TGCAGTGCCCCGAGTGGGGGCAGCAATCAGCCCCAGCATTTT.

The chain carries TRBV20-1 and TRBJ2-5; D could derive from TRBD1 or TRBD2 (5 bases each). CDR1 is DFQATT and CDR2 is SNEGSKA in the germline V gene (reference sequence). The CDR3 runs 14 residues. The V gene lost 0 bases and the J gene lost 1 base, with 9 bases spanning the gap. The CDR3: CSARDLGAQETQYF. In nucleotides, the CDR3 is TGCAGTGCTAGAGATCTCGGGGCCCAAGAGACCCAGTACTTC.